Reported below is one T cell receptor beta chain. This record belongs to a study of control samples from healthy donors and cancer patients. The data were produced by immunoSEQ multiplex PCR, yet TCRdb's version contains in-frame clones alone and is incomplete. The repertoire holds about 130,000 clones, with roughly 87% as singletons. The CDR3 totals 15 residues. The V and J ends lost 4 bases and 1 base respectively, with 11 bases between them. Germline V CDR1 and CDR2: MNHNY, SVGAGI (reference sequence). This TCR came from a man younger than 30 in good health. The chain couples TRBV6-6 to TRBJ1-5; D uncertain. The sequenced material came from blood. The CDR3 region has the DNA TGTGCCAGCAGTTTCCTGGGTGAAAGCAATCAGCCCCAGCATTTT. Amino acids: CASSFLGESNQPQHF.